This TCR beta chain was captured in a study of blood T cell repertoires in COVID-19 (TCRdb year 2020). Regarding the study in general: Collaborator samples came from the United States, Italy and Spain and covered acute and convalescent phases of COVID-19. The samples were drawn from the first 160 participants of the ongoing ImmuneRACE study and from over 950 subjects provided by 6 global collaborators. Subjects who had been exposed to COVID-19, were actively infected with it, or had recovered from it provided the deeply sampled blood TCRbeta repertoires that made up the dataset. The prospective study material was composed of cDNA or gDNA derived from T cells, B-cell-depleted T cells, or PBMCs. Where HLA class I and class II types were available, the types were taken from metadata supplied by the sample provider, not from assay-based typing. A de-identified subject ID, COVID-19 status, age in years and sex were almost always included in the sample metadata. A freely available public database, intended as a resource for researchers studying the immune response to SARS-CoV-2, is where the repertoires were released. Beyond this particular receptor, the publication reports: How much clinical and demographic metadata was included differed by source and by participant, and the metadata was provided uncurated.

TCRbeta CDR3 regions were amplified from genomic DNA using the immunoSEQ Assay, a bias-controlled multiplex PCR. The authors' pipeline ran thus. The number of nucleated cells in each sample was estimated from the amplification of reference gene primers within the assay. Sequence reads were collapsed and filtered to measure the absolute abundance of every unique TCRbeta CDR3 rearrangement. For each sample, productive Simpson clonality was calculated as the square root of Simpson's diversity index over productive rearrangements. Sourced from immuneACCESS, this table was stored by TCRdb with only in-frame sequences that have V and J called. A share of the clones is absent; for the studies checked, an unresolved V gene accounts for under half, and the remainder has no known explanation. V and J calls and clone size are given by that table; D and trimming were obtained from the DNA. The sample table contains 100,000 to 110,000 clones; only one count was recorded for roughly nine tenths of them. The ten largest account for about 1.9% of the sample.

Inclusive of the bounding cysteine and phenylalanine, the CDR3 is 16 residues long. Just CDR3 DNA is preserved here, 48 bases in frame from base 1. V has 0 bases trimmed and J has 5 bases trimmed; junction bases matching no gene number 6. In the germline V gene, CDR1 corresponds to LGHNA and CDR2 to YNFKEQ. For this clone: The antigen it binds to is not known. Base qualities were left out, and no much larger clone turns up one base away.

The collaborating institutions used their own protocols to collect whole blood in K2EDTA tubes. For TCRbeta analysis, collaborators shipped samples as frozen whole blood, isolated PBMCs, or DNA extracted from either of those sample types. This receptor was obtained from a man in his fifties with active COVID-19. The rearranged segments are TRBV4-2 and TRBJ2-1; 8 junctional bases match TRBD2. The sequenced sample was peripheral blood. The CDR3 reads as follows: CASSQDGLAGDNEQFF. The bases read TGTGCCAGCAGCCAAGACGGGCTAGCGGGTGACAATGAGCAGTTCTTC.